Below, 5 T cell receptor beta chains from the same sample are listed, as sequenced in a study of shared clonotypes between healthy human individuals. Method: immunoSEQ multiplex PCR; TCRdb's copy keeps in-frame clones and lacks some. The sample shows approximately 640,000 clones, roughly 87% of them seen only once. Sequencing input: memory CD8+ T cells from PBMCs. Described subset: CD45RO+ cells pooled with CCR7-negative TemRA cells. All receptors derive from a man between 18 and 29 years old in good health. Some clones in this sample may be carry-over from other donors' samples.

The genes are TRBV28 and TRBJ1-2; TRBD1 aligns across 8 bases. The V gene's germline CDR1 is MDHEN and CDR2 SYDVKM. This CDR3 has 14 amino acids. The trim removed 2 bases at V and 7 bases at J, leaving 6 bases unmatched. CDR3 residues: CASSLISRGPGYTF. The CDR3 DNA reads TGTGCCAGCAGTTTAATCTCCAGGGGGCCTGGCTACACCTTC.

This clone came up a few times. V is TRBV5-6 and J is TRBJ1-5; no reliable D call. CDR1 is SGHDT and CDR2 is YYEEEE in the germline V gene. The CDR3 is 14 residues long. Trimming removed 0 bases at V and 1 base at J, with 5 bases between. CDR3 DNA: TGTGCCAGCAGCTTGGGGGCCAGCAATCAGCCCCAGCATTTT. This sequence encodes CASSLGASNQPQHF.

The chain uses TRBV5-1 and TRBJ2-7, with 9 bases matching TRBD1. Germline V gene data show CDR1 as SGHRS and CDR2 as YFSETQ. CDR3 size: 15 residues. The junction had 11 bases not matched to a gene; V was cut back by 4 bases and J by 6 bases. Written as DNA, the CDR3 is TGCGCCAGCAGCCCAACCGGGACAGGGAAGCCCGAGCAGTACTTC. Protein sequence: CASSPTGTGKPEQYF.

This sequence joins TRBV10-2 and TRBJ1-5, with D tentatively TRBD1 (6 bases). The germline CDR1 and CDR2 sequences are WSHSY and SAAADI. The CDR3 extends over 15 amino acids. V was cut by 4 bases and J by 6 bases, with 16 bases left in between. CDR3 coding DNA: TGCGCCAGCAGTGTCCGGCCAGGGGAGGGTCAGCCCCAGCATTTT. Translated, it gives CASSVRPGEGQPQHF.

Notes on this clone: The identical CDR3 is also encoded by other nucleotide sequences in the sample. The gene calls are TRBV9 and TRBJ2-7; no definite D call. Per germline, CDR1 SGDLS and CDR2 YYNGEE. The CDR3 has 14 amino acids. Trimming removed 0 bases from V and 3 bases from J, with 10 bases in between. For the CDR3, the DNA is TGTGCCAGCAGCGTAGGGGGTTCTGGCTACGAGCAGTACTTC. The encoded protein is CASSVGGSGYEQYF. Full variable domain (outside the CDR3, taken from reference TRBV9 and TRBJ2-7): DSGVTQTPKHLITATGQRVTLRCSPRSGDLSVYWYQQSLDQGLQFLIQYYNGEERAKGNILERFSAQQFPDLHSELNLSSLELGDSALYFCASSVGGSGYEQYFGPGTRLTVT.